The clone carrying this T cell receptor beta chain has more than one count but fewer than ten. About 0.5 to 1 ug RNA was reverse transcribed with random hexamers. Multiplex immunoSEQ PCR targeted 54 Vbeta and 13 Jbeta TCR beta segments. TCRdb reanalysed the immunoSEQ multiplex PCR reads using MiXCR and keeps one entry per CDR3 protein. The sample yields 250,000 to 300,000 distinct CDR3 sequences, around 83% seen once. The source of the sample is a study of CD8 T cells in Susac syndrome. The multiple sclerosis controls were treatment-naive patients affected by stable or active relapsing-remitting disease. Bulk CD8+ and CD4+ cells came from magnetic negative isolation; CD8+ TEMRA by FACS. The sample taken for sequencing was CD8+ T cells from PBMCs. This receptor was obtained from a human donor with multiple sclerosis.

CDR3 residues: CASSLPGQGGWYEQYF. The CDR3 bases are TGTGCCAGCAGTTTACCCGGACAGGGCGGGTGGTACGAGCAGTACTTC. The V call is TRBV28, the J call TRBJ2-7; TRBD1 matches at 8 bases. Germline V gene sequence: CDR1 MDHEN, CDR2 SYDVKM. The CDR3 is 16 amino acids. V lost 2 bases and J lost 4; bases outside the gene matches: 10.